The 4 T cell receptor beta chains in this list originate from one sample, sequenced in a study of T cell responses to AZD1222 COVID-19 vaccine. Sequencing used immunoSEQ multiplex PCR; TCRdb keeps in-frame clones, though not all of them. The sample holds 140,000 to 150,000 clones, roughly 93% seen once. Source: peripheral blood, taken after recovery from COVID-19. The source of these receptors is an adult who had recovered from COVID-19.

The chain carries TRBV10-3 and TRBJ2-7; 7 bases line up with TRBD1. The CDR3 contains 15 residues. Germline V CDR1 and CDR2: ENHRY, SYGVKD. After removal of 6 bases from V and 2 bases from J, the junction contained 10 bases not matched to a gene. The CDR3 here is CAIRQTGISAYEQYF. CDR3 DNA: TGTGCCATCAGACAGACAGGGATAAGCGCCTACGAGCAGTACTTC.

This clone was counted once. The rearrangement joins TRBV16 to TRBJ2-7; 11 bases agree with TRBD1. The V and J ends lost 3 bases and 0 bases, in that order; junction bases with no gene match: 7. CDR3 size: 17 residues. Germline V gene sequence: CDR1 KGHSY, CDR2 FQNENV. CDR3 bases: TGTGCCAGCAGCCATCTCATGGGACAGGGGGTCTCCTACGAGCAGTACTTC. Translation gives CASSHLMGQGVSYEQYF.

The V call is TRBV6-4, the J call TRBJ1-1; tentative D call: TRBD1 (5 bases). This CDR3 contains 15 residues. The V gene's germline CDR1 is MRHNA and CDR2 SNTAGT. The V and J ends lost 0 bases and 1 base respectively, with 9 bases between them. The DNA of the CDR3 is TGTGCCAGCAGTGACTCCCCGACAGCGAACACTGAAGCTTTCTTT. Its translation is CASSDSPTANTEAFF.

This sequence joins TRBV3-1 (or the pseudogene TRBV3-2) and TRBJ1-1, with no clear D. CDR1 and CDR2 from the germline V gene are LGHDT and YNNKEL (reference sequence). The CDR3 has 15 amino acids. Trimming removed 0 bases from V and 5 bases from J, with 13 bases in between. The CDR3 reads CASSQDYSLGTEAFF. The CDR3 DNA follows: TGTGCCAGCAGCCAAGATTACTCCTTAGGGACTGAAGCTTTCTTT.